The 10 T cell receptor beta chains in this list originate from one sample, sequenced in a study of shared clonotypes between healthy human individuals. TCRdb's copy holds only in-frame clones and misses some; the assay was immunoSEQ multiplex PCR. The sample has 450,000 or so clones, roughly three quarters seen once. Sequencing used PBMCs. These receptors were obtained from a woman in her 40s in good health. Some clones in this sample may be carry-over from other donors' samples.

The chain links TRBV5-4 to TRBJ2-2; 8 bases agree with TRBD1. The CDR3 covers 16 residues. Germline V gives CDR1 SGHNT, CDR2 YYREEE (reference sequence). After removal of 4 bases from V and 2 bases from J, the junction contained 7 bases not matched to a gene. The CDR3, as DNA: TGTGCCAGCAGCGCCTGGACAGGGATTAACACCGGGGAGCTGTTTTTT. This gives the protein CASSAWTGINTGELFF.

The rearrangement uses TRBV11-2 and TRBJ1-3; D call uncertain. Trimming took 1 base from V and 4 from J, leaving 11 bases between them. Germline CDR1 SGHAT, CDR2 FQNNGV. There are 15 residues in the CDR3. CDR3 residues: CASSLGDHSGNTIYF. The DNA of the CDR3 is TGTGCCAGCAGCTTAGGGGATCACTCCGGAAACACCATATATTTT.

The table lists this clone with a few counts. V and J are TRBV7-2 and TRBJ2-3, with D unresolved. Trimming took off 5 bases at V and 7 bases at J, with 7 bases between the two ends. CDR1 SGHTA and CDR2 FQGNSA come from the germline V gene. The CDR3 sequence is 11 residues long. The CDR3: CASSTRNTQYF. CDR3 DNA sequence: TGTGCCAGCAGCACCCGGAATACGCAGTATTTT. The full variable domain, rest sourced from reference TRBV7-2 and TRBJ2-3, is GAGVSQSPSNKVTEKGKDVELRCDPISGHTALYWYRQSLGQGLEFLIYFQGNSAPDKSGLPSDRFSAERTGGSVSTLTIQRTQQEDSAVYLCASSTRNTQYFGPGTRLTVL.

This clone has ten or more counts. The chain recombines TRBV2 with TRBJ1-1; 8 positions match TRBD1. Germline values: CDR1 SNHLY, CDR2 FYNNEI. CDR3 length: 14 residues. V gave up 4 bases and J gave up 8 bases; unmatched junction bases: 9. The CDR3 bases are TGTGCCAGCAGTGGATGGGAGGGACAGGTCGAAGCTTTCTTT. Translating gives CASSGWEGQVEAFF.

V gene TRBV9 combines with J gene TRBJ2-3; D is uncertain. This CDR3 is 13 amino acids long. CDR1 SGDLS and CDR2 YYNGEE come from the germline V gene. The germline V and J ends were trimmed by 4 bases and 6 bases, with 12 bases remaining between them. CDR3 region: CASSTPFADTQYF. DNA of the CDR3: TGTGCCAGCAGCACACCGTTTGCGGATACGCAGTATTTT. The complete variable domain, with remaining parts taken from reference TRBV9 and TRBJ2-3, reads DSGVTQTPKHLITATGQRVTLRCSPRSGDLSVYWYQQSLDQGLQFLIQYYNGEERAKGNILERFSAQQFPDLHSELNLSSLELGDSALYFCASSTPFADTQYFGPGTRLTVL.

The chain recombines TRBV6-1 with TRBJ2-2, with TRBD1 matching over 7 bases. This CDR3 region has 15 residues. CDR1 and CDR2 from the germline V gene are MNHNS and SASEGT. V shed 2 bases and J 3 bases; nucleotides not matched to a gene: 3. The chain's CDR3 is CASSERQGYTGELFF. In nucleotides, the CDR3 is TGTGCCAGCAGTGAACGACAGGGATACACCGGGGAGCTGTTTTTT.

J is TRBJ1-2 and V is TRBV6-5; weak D call: TRBD1 (6 bases). This CDR3 contains 13 residues. V lost 3 bases and J 7 bases, leaving 12 bases between the germline ends. Germline V gives CDR1 MNHEY, CDR2 SVGAGI. The DNA of the CDR3 is TGTGCCAGCAGTTATGAGGGGGGGCGTGGCTACACCTTC. It yields the protein CASSYEGGRGYTF.

This chain uses TRBV6-4 with TRBJ2-1; a possible D gene is TRBD1 (6 bases). Trimming removed 3 bases at V and 8 bases at J, with 17 bases between. Germline V lookup: CDR1 MRHNA, CDR2 SNTAGT. This CDR3 comprises 15 residues. CDR3 nucleotide sequence: TGTGCCAGCAGTGAATTGGCCAGGGGTACGGATGAGCAGTTCTTC. The encoded protein is CASSELARGTDEQFF.

The chain employs TRBV18 and TRBJ2-2; D is unclear. V was pared by 9 bases and J by 3 bases, with 14 bases between. The germline V gene has CDR1 KGHSH and CDR2 LQKENI. The CDR3 has 14 residues. The CDR3 loop is CASLRAADTGELFF. The CDR3 DNA reads as TGTGCCAGTCTCCGGGCAGCTGACACCGGGGAGCTGTTTTTT. The variable domain in full, with the rest retrieved from reference TRBV18 and TRBJ2-2, is NAGVMQNPRHLVRRRGQEARLRCSPMKGHSHVYWYRQLPEEGLKFMVYLQKENIIDESGMPKERFSAEFPKEGPSILRIQQVVRGDSAAYFCASLRAADTGELFFGEGSRLTVL.

This clone came up many times. V and J are TRBV9 and TRBJ2-7; possibly TRBD1 for D (5 bases). Germline V gives CDR1 SGDLS, CDR2 YYNGEE. V was clipped by 0 bases and J by 3 bases, with 16 bases between them. This CDR3 is built from 16 residues. CDR3: CASSVVGRVKYYEQYF. The CDR3 DNA sequence: TGTGCCAGCAGCGTAGTCGGCAGGGTGAAATACTACGAGCAGTACTTC.